This T cell receptor beta chain is drawn from a study of Graves' ophthalmopathy and Graves' hyperthyroidism. CDR3 regions of TCR beta were amplified from RNA transcripts. After a first-round RT-PCR with HTBI primers, a second-round multiplex PCR was run. TCRdb recomputed calls from the multiplex PCR reads with MiXCR, one row per CDR3 protein. This repertoire shows 680,000 or so distinct CDR3 sequences, about a fifth found once; its top ten account for roughly 6.9%. CDR3 length: 15 residues. The V end lost 5 bases, the J end lost 3 bases, and 14 bases lay between the germline ends. This clonotype was picked up many times. This likely comes from a read error, as the CDR3 has no conserved phenylalanine or tryptophan at its end.

The sequence was obtained from a woman aged 18 to 35 with stable Graves' hyperthyroidism. Some clones in this sample may be carry-over from other donors' samples. The chain is built from TRBV12-3 or TRBV12-4 and TRBJ1-5, with a tentative D call TRBD1 (6 bases). Material for sequencing was peripheral blood. CDR3 residues: CASSRTNRDNQPQHL. The DNA for the CDR3 is TGTGCCAGCAGTAGAACAAACAGGGACAATCAGCCCCAGCATCTT.